Listed here are 25 T cell receptor beta chains from one sample, sequenced in a study of CD8 T cells in ankylosing spondylitis. Using its own MiXCR run on the 5' RACE reads, TCRdb lists one record per CDR3 protein. The table has about 450,000 distinct CDR3 sequences, roughly 25% seen once; the top ten hold 0.89%. These receptors lack a known antigen. Study-level points and caveats: A motif of under 10 highly homologous TCR beta variants was seen as apparently characteristic of ankylosing spondylitis blood.

Sequenced sample: blood, either unsorted or a sorted T cell fraction (not recorded which). Every receptor here comes from a male donor with ankylosing spondylitis.

This clonotype showed up just a few times. The chain combines TRBV19 with TRBJ1-2; TRBD1 agrees at 10 bases. Germline CDR1 LNHDA, CDR2 SQIVND (reference sequence). The CDR3 contains 12 residues. V lost 7 bases to trimming and J lost 8 bases; unmatched junction nucleotides: 4. DNA for the CDR3: TGTGCCAGTATGCGACAGGGGGCCGGCTACACCTTC. It codes for CASMRQGAGYTF. Supplemented by reference TRBV19 and TRBJ1-2, the full variable domain reads DGGITQSPKYLFRKEGQNVTLSCEQNLNHDAMYWYRQDPGQGLRLIYYSQIVNDFQKGDIAEGYSVSREKKESFPLTVTSAQKNPTAFYLCASMRQGAGYTFGSGTRLTVV.

This chain connects TRBV5-1 to TRBJ2-7, with 9 positions matching TRBD2. V was pared by 0 bases and J by 6 bases, with 7 bases of the junction left unmatched. The CDR3 consists of 15 residues. Germline CDR1 reads SGHRS; CDR2 reads YFSETQ. Here the CDR3 reads CASSLDPSGTLEQYF. CDR3 bases: TGCGCCAGCAGCTTGGATCCTAGCGGGACCCTCGAGCAGTACTTC.

This clonotype was observed many times. The chain recombines TRBV6-1 with TRBJ2-1, with 10 positions matching TRBD2. Losses at the gene ends were 0 bases for V and 5 bases for J; bases not matched to a gene: 7. The CDR3 runs to 17 residues. Per germline, CDR1 MNHNS and CDR2 SASEGT. The CDR3 loop reads CASSEAASGSRDNEQFF. The CDR3 bases are TGTGCCAGCAGTGAAGCGGCTAGCGGGAGTAGAGACAATGAGCAGTTCTTC.

This clonotype was counted only a few times. The rearrangement joins TRBV5-1 to TRBJ1-3; no firm D call. The V and J ends lost 3 bases and 0 bases respectively, with 7 bases between them. Germline V lookup: CDR1 SGHRS, CDR2 YFSETQ. The CDR3 loop spans 14 amino acids. The CDR3 bases are TGCGCCAGCAGCTCACAGACCTCTGGAAACACCATATATTTT. Protein: CASSSQTSGNTIYF.

The chain links TRBV11-3 to TRBJ2-1; D call uncertain. V shed 5 bases and J shed 9 bases, with 14 bases lying between them. The CDR3 consists of 13 residues. Per germline, CDR1 SGHNT and CDR2 YENEEA. The CDR3 sequence is CASSPISGIEQFF. The CDR3 DNA is TGTGCCAGCAGCCCAATTAGTGGAATTGAGCAGTTCTTC.

This clonotype has only a few counts. The chain uses TRBV5-1 and TRBJ2-1, with 7 bases that match TRBD2. The CDR3 totals 16 residues. The ends lost 4 bases at V and 4 bases at J; junction bases unmatched: 11. CDR1 and CDR2 from the germline V gene are SGHRS and YFSETQ. The CDR3 region has the DNA TGCGCCAGCAGCCCTCAGCGACTAGCAAAGTACAATGAGCAGTTCTTC. Translation: CASSPQRLAKYNEQFF. The full variable domain, in which reference TRBV5-1 and TRBJ2-1 provide the parts outside the CDR3, is KAGVTQTPRYLIKTRGQQVTLSCSPISGHRSVSWYQQTPGQGLQFLFEYFSETQRNKGNFPGRFSGRQFSNSRSEMNVSTLELGDSALYLCASSPQRLAKYNEQFFGPGTRLTVL.

The J gene is TRBJ2-1, the V gene TRBV6-4; D is uncertain. CDR3 size: 11 residues. The V end lost 11 bases, the J end lost 7 bases, and 12 bases lay between the germline ends. The germline gives CDR1 MRHNA, CDR2 SNTAGT. Written as DNA, the CDR3 is TGTGCCCGCCGGACGAGGAATGAGCAGTTCTTC. The encoded protein is CARRTRNEQFF.

This sequence joins TRBV10-3 and TRBJ2-1, with 13 bases identical to TRBD2. The germline V gene encodes CDR1 ENHRY and CDR2 SYGVKD. CDR3 length equals 15 residues. V was pared by 9 bases and J by 0 bases, with 2 bases of the junction left unmatched. This CDR3 is CAITSGRASYNEQFF. CDR3 coding DNA: TGTGCCATTACTAGCGGGAGGGCCTCCTACAATGAGCAGTTCTTC.

This clonotype was recorded a few times. The rearrangement uses TRBV24-1 and TRBJ1-1, with a possible D match to TRBD1 (6 bases). The CDR3 has 13 amino acids. CDR1 KGHDR and CDR2 SFDVKD come from the germline V gene. Trimming removed 4 bases from V and 10 bases from J, with 15 bases in between. CDR3 sequence reads: CATSDGGRFAAFF. The CDR3 DNA reads TGTGCCACCAGTGACGGGGGCAGGTTCGCAGCTTTCTTT.

The J gene is TRBJ2-2, the V gene TRBV7-2; TRBD1 matches 9 bases. The CDR3 sequence is 17 residues long. V was clipped by 2 bases and J by 7 bases; unmatched bases: 11. Per germline, CDR1 SGHTA and CDR2 FQGNSA. CDR3 sequence (DNA): TGTGCCAGCAGCTTATCTAGGGACAGGGCCCATATCGGGGAGCTGTTTTTT. As protein: CASSLSRDRAHIGELFF.

The genes are TRBV24-1 and TRBJ2-3, with TRBD2 identical over 9 bases. CDR3 length: 14 residues. The trim removed 6 bases at V and 1 base at J, leaving 1 base unmatched. The V gene's germline CDR1 is KGHDR and CDR2 SFDVKD. The CDR3 loop is CATSWTSGTDTQYF. DNA for the CDR3: TGTGCCACCAGTTGGACTAGCGGCACAGATACGCAGTATTTT.

This clonotype was counted between two and nine times. The chain has TRBV3-1 and TRBJ1-6, with D hard to call. V was trimmed by 1 base and J by 6 bases, leaving 16 bases between them. This CDR3 is built from 17 residues. Germline V gene sequence: CDR1 LGHDT, CDR2 YNNKEL (reference sequence). DNA for the CDR3: TGTGCCAGCAGCCAAGGCTTTGTGCAGCTATTTAATTCACCCCTCCACTTT. It yields the protein CASSQGFVQLFNSPLHF.

This clonotype was recorded a few times. The chain couples TRBV2 to TRBJ2-3, with D hard to call. The ends were cut back, 3 bases at V and 4 bases at J, with 8 bases in the middle. The CDR3 is 13 residues long. Looked up from germline, CDR1 is SNHLY and CDR2 is FYNNEI. The CDR3 here is CASSDGPPDTQYF. In nucleotides, the CDR3 is TGTGCCAGCAGTGATGGTCCTCCAGATACGCAGTATTTT.

The table lists this clonotype with a few counts. CDR3 sequence: CAIGTRTGTDTQYF. The DNA of the CDR3 is TGTGCCATCGGGACGAGAACTGGCACAGATACGCAGTATTTT. V usage is TRBV10-3 and J usage is TRBJ2-3, with D tentatively TRBD1 or TRBD2 (5 bases each). The CDR3 is 14 amino acids. V gave up 8 bases and J gave up 1 base, with 13 bases separating them. Germline V CDR1 and CDR2: ENHRY, SYGVKD.

There are a few counts of this clonotype. The chain links TRBV18 to TRBJ2-1; 12 bases are a match to TRBD2. Germline V CDR1 and CDR2: KGHSH, LQKENI. CDR3 length: 16 residues. V lost 3 bases, J lost 4 bases, and 4 bases stayed unmatched. The CDR3 region has the DNA TGTGCCAGCTCACCTTGGACTAGCGGGAATTACAATGAGCAGTTCTTC. The encoded protein is CASSPWTSGNYNEQFF.

The chain joins TRBV5-6 to TRBJ2-3; TRBD2 matches 8 bases. The germline V gene has CDR1 SGHDT and CDR2 YYEEEE. The CDR3 runs 15 residues. Germline trimming cut 7 bases from V and 4 bases from J; bases unmatched to any gene: 11. DNA for the CDR3: TGTGCCAGCCAAACGCTAGCGGGCTACTCAGATACGCAGTATTTT. Translated, it gives CASQTLAGYSDTQYF.

This clonotype was counted once. The gene calls are TRBV5-1 and TRBJ2-5, with D perhaps matching TRBD1 or TRBD2 (6 bases each). Germline lookup yields CDR1 SGHRS and CDR2 YFSETQ. The CDR3 consists of 17 residues. V lost 0 bases and J lost 4, with 19 bases in between. The CDR3 sequence is CASSLVNAGGVGETQYF. For the CDR3, the DNA is TGCGCCAGCAGCTTGGTAAATGCCGGGGGCGTGGGAGAGACCCAGTACTTC.

The V and J genes are TRBV12-3 or TRBV12-4 and TRBJ1-1; no clear D. CDR3 length: 12 amino acids. The V gene lost 5 bases and the J gene lost 3 bases, with 7 bases spanning the gap. The CDR3 loop reads CASSTLDTEAFF. CDR3 nucleotide sequence: TGTGCCAGCAGTACTTTGGACACTGAAGCTTTCTTT.

The gene calls are TRBV27 and TRBJ2-1, with TRBD2 matching over 7 bases. The CDR3 is made up of 16 amino acids. Losses at the gene ends were 5 bases for V and 8 bases for J; bases not matched to a gene: 15. From germline, CDR1 is MNHEY and CDR2 SMNVEV (reference sequence). CDR3 in amino acids: CASSLRAGVGVYEQFF. The DNA for the CDR3 is TGTGCCAGCAGTCTCCGGGCGGGAGTCGGTGTTTATGAGCAGTTCTTC.

Turning to this clonotype: In this CDR3 the conserved last residue, phenylalanine or tryptophan, is missing, so a read error is likely. The CDR3 sequence: CSVENRATYNEQFL. The CDR3 DNA reads TGCAGCGTTGAGAACAGGGCAACCTACAATGAGCAGTTCCTC. This rearrangement joins TRBV29-1 to TRBJ2-1; possibly TRBD1 for D (6 bases). The ends were cut back, 3 bases at V and 2 bases at J, with 11 bases in the middle. Per the germline V gene, CDR1 is SQVTM and CDR2 is ANQGSEA. This CDR3 contains 14 residues.

This clonotype was counted only a few times. The chain employs TRBV6-2 or TRBV6-3 and TRBJ2-1, with 13 bases aligning to TRBD2. The CDR3 has 17 residues. Unmatched junction bases numbered 7, after V lost 1 base and J lost 7 bases. CDR1 is MNHEY, CDR2 SVGEGT, per germline. DNA of the CDR3: TGTGCCAGCAGTTACTTACTACTAGCGGGAGGGGCAAATGAGCAGTTCTTC. It specifies CASSYLLLAGGANEQFF.

The CDR3 sequence is CASGLVRLAGVVPYNEQFF. In nucleotides, the CDR3 is TGTGCTAGTGGTTTGGTGCGACTAGCGGGAGTAGTCCCCTACAATGAGCAGTTCTTC. The chain is built from TRBV12-5 and TRBJ2-1, with 12 nucleotides matching TRBD2. V dropped 0 bases and J dropped 2; count of bases not matched to a gene: 8. Germline CDR1 and CDR2: LGHNT and FRNRAP. The CDR3 is made up of 19 amino acids.

The gene calls are TRBV20-1 and TRBJ2-1; D is perhaps TRBD2 (5 bases). Germline CDR1 reads DFQATT; CDR2 reads SNEGSKA (reference sequence). The CDR3 is 14 amino acids. Trimming took off 2 bases at V and 8 bases at J, with 16 bases between the two ends. The DNA for the CDR3 is TGCAGTGCTAGAAAGGGTGGAGTGAGGGATGAGCAGTTCTTC. Protein sequence: CSARKGGVRDEQFF.

This clonotype was seen only a few times. The chain is built from TRBV5-1 and TRBJ1-2; the D is unclear. Germline assignment: CDR1 SGHRS and CDR2 YFSETQ. V gave up 4 bases and J gave up 0 bases, with 13 bases separating them. The CDR3 spans 15 residues. CDR3 sequence (DNA): TGCGCCAGCAGCCAGGACGGGAAAGCTAACTATGGCTACACCTTC. This codes for CASSQDGKANYGYTF.

This clonotype was detected only a few times. The rearrangement links TRBV20-1 to TRBJ1-6; TRBD1 matches 7 bases. V was pared by 0 bases and J by 6 bases, with 5 bases of the junction left unmatched. The CDR3 length is 15 residues. The germline V gene has CDR1 DFQATT and CDR2 SNEGSKA (reference sequence). CDR3 sequence: CSARDDDRVNSPLHF. Written as DNA, the CDR3 is TGCAGTGCTAGAGATGATGACAGGGTTAATTCACCCCTCCACTTT.